These 5 T cell receptor beta chains came from one sample sequenced in a study of human T cells and chemical hapten exposure. Time point given: healthy volunteer bleed at 6 weeks. RNA extraction used unfractionated whole blood as the source of total RNA. TCRdb analysed the RACE reads with MiXCR anew, one entry per CDR3 protein. The sample lists roughly 75,000 distinct CDR3 sequences, approximately 8.1% occurring once. Material for sequencing was whole blood. Source of these receptors: a female donor in good health. Some clones in this sample may be carry-over from other donors' samples.

Many counts were recorded for this clonotype. The chain combines TRBV2 with TRBJ2-1, with 16 bases lining up with TRBD2. After removal of 5 bases from V and 12 bases from J, the junction contained 7 bases not matched to a gene. Germline CDR1 is SNHLY and CDR2 is FYNNEI. CDR3 length: 15 residues. For the CDR3, the DNA is TGTGCCAGCAGTTATGGGACTAGCGGGGGGGTCTTGCAGTTCTTC. Translation gives CASSYGTSGGVLQFF.

The rearrangement joins TRBV6-2 or TRBV6-3 to TRBJ2-7; D is undetermined. Germline CDR1 reads MNHEY; CDR2 reads SVGEGT. The CDR3 sequence is 15 residues long. The germline V and J ends were trimmed by 5 bases and 1 base, with 15 bases remaining between them. DNA of the CDR3: TGTGCCAGCAGTACCCCGGACGGTTCTTCCTACGAGCAGTACTTC. Protein product: CASSTPDGSSYEQYF.

This chain uses TRBV24-1 with TRBJ2-2; TRBD2 might be the D (6 bases). CDR1 is KGHDR and CDR2 is SFDVKD in the germline V gene. The V end lost 4 bases, the J end lost 5 bases, and 13 bases lay between the germline ends. The CDR3 has 15 residues. CDR3 sequence: CATSDPGELTGELFF. In nucleotides, the CDR3 is TGTGCCACCAGTGACCCGGGGGAGTTGACCGGGGAGCTGTTTTTT.

The table lists this clonotype with many counts. The V call is TRBV6-6, the J call TRBJ1-1; D gene ambiguous. The CDR3 covers 14 residues. Deletions cut 6 bases from V and 4 bases from J, with 15 bases between. Germline V gene lookup returns CDR1 MNHNY and CDR2 SVGAGI (reference sequence). The CDR3 sequence: CASSYTRSGTEAFF. DNA for the CDR3: TGTGCCAGCAGCTATACAAGGTCGGGCACTGAAGCTTTCTTT.

This clonotype was observed a few times. V is TRBV20-1 and J is TRBJ2-6; no definite D call. Germline CDR1 DFQATT, CDR2 SNEGSKA (reference sequence). Trimming took 3 bases from V and 0 from J, leaving 9 bases between them. The CDR3 is 15 residues long. CDR3 DNA: TGCAGTGCTAGCGGCACTTTCTCTGGGGCCAACGTCCTGACTTTC. Its translation is CSASGTFSGANVLTF.